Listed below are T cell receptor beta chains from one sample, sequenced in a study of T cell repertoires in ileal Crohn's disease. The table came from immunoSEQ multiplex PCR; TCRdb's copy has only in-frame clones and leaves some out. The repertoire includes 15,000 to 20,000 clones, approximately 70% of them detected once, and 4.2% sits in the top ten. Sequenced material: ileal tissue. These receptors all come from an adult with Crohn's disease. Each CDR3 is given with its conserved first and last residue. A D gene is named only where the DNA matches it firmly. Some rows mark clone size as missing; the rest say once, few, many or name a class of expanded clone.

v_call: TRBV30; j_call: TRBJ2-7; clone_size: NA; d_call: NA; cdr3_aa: CAWSVASGWEQYF; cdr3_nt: TGTGCCTGGAGTGTGGCTAGTGGGTGGGAGCAGTACTTC
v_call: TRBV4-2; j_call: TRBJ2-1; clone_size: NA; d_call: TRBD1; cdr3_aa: CASSQGPGQETNEQFF; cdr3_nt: TGTGCCAGCAGCCAAGGACCGGGACAGGAAACCAATGAGCAGTTCTTC
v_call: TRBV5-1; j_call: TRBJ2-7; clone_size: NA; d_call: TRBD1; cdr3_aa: CASSLAPGGGNEQYF; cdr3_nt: TGCGCCAGCAGCTTGGCCCCAGGGGGCGGAAACGAGCAGTACTTC
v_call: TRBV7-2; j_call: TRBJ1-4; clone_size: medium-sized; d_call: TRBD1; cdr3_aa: CASSSQGLNEKLFF; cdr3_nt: TGTGCCAGCAGCTCACAGGGGCTTAATGAAAAACTGTTTTTT
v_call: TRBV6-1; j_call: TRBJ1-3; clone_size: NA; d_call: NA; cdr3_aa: CASSEARTAISKAGNTIYF; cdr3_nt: TGTGCCAGCAGTGAAGCCCGGACAGCCATCTCCAAGGCTGGAAACACCATATATTTT
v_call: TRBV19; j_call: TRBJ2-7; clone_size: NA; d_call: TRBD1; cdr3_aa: CASSSSGTGGPYEQYF; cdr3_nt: TGTGCCAGTAGTAGTTCCGGGACAGGGGGTCCCTACGAGCAGTACTTC
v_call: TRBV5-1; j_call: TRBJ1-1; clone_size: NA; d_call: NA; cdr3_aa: CASSFRGVSTEAFF; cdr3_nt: TGCGCCAGCAGCTTCAGGGGTGTATCCACTGAAGCTTTCTTT
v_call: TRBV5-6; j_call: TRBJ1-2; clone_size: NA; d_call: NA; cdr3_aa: CASSLGGENYGYTF; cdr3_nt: TGTGCCAGCAGCTTGGGGGGGGAAAACTATGGCTACACCTTC
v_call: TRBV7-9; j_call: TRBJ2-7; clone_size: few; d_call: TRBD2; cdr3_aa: CASLPSGRSYEQYF; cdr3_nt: TGTGCCAGCCTCCCTAGCGGGAGGTCCTACGAGCAGTACTTC
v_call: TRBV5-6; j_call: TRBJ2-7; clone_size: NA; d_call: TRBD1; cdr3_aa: CASSLGWDRPRKQYF; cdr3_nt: TGTGCCAGCAGCTTGGGATGGGACAGGCCTCGTAAGCAGTACTTC
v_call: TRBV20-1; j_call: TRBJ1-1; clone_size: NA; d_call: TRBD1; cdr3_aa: CSARTGGTAFF; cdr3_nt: TGCAGTGCCCGTACAGGGGGTACAGCTTTCTTT
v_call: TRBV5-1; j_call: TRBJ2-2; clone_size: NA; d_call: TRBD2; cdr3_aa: CASSLAVPGLASPGELFF; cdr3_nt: TGCGCCAGCAGCTTGGCCGTCCCGGGACTAGCGTCCCCCGGGGAGCTGTTTTTT
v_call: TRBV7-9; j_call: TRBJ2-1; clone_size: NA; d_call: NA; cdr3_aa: CASSFMLDTYNEQFF; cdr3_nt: TGTGCCAGCAGCTTTATGCTCGACACCTACAATGAGCAGTTCTTC
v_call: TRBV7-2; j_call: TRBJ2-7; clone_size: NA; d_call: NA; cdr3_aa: CASSSYGTSRIYEQYF; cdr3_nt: TGTGCCAGCAGCAGCTATGGGACTTCCAGGATCTACGAGCAGTACTTC
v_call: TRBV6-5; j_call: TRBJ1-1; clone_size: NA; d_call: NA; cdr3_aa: CASSYYIQGNTEAFF; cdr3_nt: TGTGCCAGCAGTTATTACATACAGGGGAACACTGAAGCTTTCTTT
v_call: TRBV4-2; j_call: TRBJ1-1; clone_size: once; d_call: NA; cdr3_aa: CASSQDSPIGGLFYPEAFF; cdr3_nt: TGTGCCAGCAGCCAAGATAGCCCTATCGGGGGGCTCTTTTACCCTGAAGCTTTCTTT
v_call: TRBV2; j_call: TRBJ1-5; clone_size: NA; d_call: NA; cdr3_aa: CASSEVGGSNQPQHF; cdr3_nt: TGTGCCAGCAGTGAAGTTGGGGGGAGCAATCAGCCCCAGCATTTT
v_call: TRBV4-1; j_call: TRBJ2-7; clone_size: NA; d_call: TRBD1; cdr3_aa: CASSQDPPGGYHEQYF; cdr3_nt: TGCGCCAGCAGCCAAGATCCGCCAGGGGGCTACCACGAGCAGTACTTC
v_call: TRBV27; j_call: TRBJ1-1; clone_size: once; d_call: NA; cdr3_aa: CASRTANTEAFF; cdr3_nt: TGTGCCAGCCGTACAGCGAACACTGAAGCTTTCTTT
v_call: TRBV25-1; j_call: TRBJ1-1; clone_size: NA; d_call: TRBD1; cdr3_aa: CASMGQVNTEAFF; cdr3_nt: TGTGCCAGCATGGGACAGGTAAACACTGAAGCTTTCTTT
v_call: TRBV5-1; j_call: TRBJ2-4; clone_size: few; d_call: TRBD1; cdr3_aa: CASSLIGQRSGQGGTKNIQYF; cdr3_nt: TGCGCCAGCAGCTTGATCGGACAGAGGTCGGGACAGGGTGGGACCAAAAACATTCAGTACTTC
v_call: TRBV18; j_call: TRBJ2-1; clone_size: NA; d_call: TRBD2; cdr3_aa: CASRYTGTRFNEQFF; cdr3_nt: TGTGCCAGTCGATATACCGGGACTAGGTTCAATGAGCAGTTCTTC
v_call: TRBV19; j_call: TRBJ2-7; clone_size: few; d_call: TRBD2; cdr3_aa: CASSVGGLGGYEQYF; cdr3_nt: TGTGCCAGTAGTGTGGGAGGGCTGGGAGGCTACGAGCAGTACTTC
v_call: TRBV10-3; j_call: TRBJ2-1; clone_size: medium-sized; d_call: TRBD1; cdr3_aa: CAISEEGASEQFF; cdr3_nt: TGTGCCATCAGTGAAGAGGGGGCTAGTGAGCAGTTCTTC
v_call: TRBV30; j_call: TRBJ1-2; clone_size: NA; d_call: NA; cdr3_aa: CAWSDGRQAGYTF; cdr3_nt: TGTGCCTGGAGCGACGGACGACAGGCTGGCTACACCTTC
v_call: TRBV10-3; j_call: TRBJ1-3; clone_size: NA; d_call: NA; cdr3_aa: CAISESGRGGNTIYF; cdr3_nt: TGTGCCATCAGTGAGTCAGGACGGGGTGGAAACACCATATATTTT
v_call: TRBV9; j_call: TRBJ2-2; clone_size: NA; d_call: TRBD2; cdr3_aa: CASSVGLAGVSTGELFF; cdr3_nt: TGTGCCAGCAGCGTAGGGCTAGCGGGAGTATCCACCGGGGAGCTGTTTTTT
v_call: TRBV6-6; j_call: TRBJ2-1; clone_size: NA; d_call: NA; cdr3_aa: CASKQLGGSGEQFF; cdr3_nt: TGTGCCAGCAAGCAGTTAGGCGGGTCAGGTGAGCAGTTCTTC
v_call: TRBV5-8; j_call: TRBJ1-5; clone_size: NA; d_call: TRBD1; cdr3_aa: CASSQKGRGKPQHF; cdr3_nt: TGTGCCAGCAGCCAAAAGGGCAGGGGGAAGCCCCAGCATTTT
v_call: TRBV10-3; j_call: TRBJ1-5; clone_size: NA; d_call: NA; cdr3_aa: CAIGDPNQPQHF; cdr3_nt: TGTGCCATCGGTGACCCGAATCAGCCCCAGCATTTT
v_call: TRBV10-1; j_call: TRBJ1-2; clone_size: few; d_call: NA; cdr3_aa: CASSQGTGYGYTF; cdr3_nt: TGCGCCAGCAGTCAGGGAACGGGCTATGGCTACACCTTC
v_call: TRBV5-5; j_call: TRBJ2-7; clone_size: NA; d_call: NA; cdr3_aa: CASSLVGSSYEQYF; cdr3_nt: TGTGCCAGCAGCTTGGTGGGGAGCTCCTACGAGCAGTACTTC
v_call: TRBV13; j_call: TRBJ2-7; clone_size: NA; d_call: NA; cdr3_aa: CASSPHPEYLDEQYF; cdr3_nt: TGTGCCAGCAGCCCCCACCCGGAGTATCTCGACGAGCAGTACTTC
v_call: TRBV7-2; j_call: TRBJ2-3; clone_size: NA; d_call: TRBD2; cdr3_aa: CASSLWLAGDTQYF; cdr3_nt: TGTGCCAGCAGCCTGTGGCTAGCGGGAGATACGCAGTATTTT
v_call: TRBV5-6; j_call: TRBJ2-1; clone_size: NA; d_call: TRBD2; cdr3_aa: CASSWVGREQFF; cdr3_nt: TGTGCCAGCAGCTGGGTCGGGAGGGAGCAGTTCTTC
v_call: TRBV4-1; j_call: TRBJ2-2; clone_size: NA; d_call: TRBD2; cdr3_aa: CASSQALQLAGGKAGELFF; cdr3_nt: TGCGCCAGCAGCCAAGCCCTCCAACTAGCGGGAGGAAAGGCCGGGGAGCTGTTTTTT
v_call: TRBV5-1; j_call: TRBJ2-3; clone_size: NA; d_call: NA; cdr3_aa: CASSLVGPTDTQYF; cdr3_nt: TGCGCCAGCAGCTTGGTGGGGCCCACAGATACGCAGTATTTT
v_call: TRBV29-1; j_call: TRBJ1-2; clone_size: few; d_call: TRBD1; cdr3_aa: CSVGSTGAGDYGYTF; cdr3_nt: TGCAGCGTGGGGTCCACAGGGGCAGGGGACTATGGCTACACCTTC
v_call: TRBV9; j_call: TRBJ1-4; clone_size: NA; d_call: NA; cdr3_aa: CASSVGGLTEKLFF; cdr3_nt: TGTGCCAGCAGCGTAGGTGGGCTGACGGAAAAACTGTTTTTT
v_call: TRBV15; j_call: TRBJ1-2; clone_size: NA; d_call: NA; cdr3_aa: CATSRDQYGYTF; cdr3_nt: TGTGCCACCAGCAGAGATCAATATGGCTACACCTTC
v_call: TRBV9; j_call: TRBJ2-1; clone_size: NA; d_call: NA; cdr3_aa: CASSVGGTYNEQFF; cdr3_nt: TGTGCCAGCAGCGTAGGCGGGACCTACAATGAGCAGTTCTTC
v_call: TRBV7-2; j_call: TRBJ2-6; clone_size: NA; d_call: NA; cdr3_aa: CASSVRGGPSGANVLTF; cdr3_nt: TGTGCCAGCAGCGTCAGGGGAGGGCCCTCTGGGGCCAACGTCCTGACTTTC
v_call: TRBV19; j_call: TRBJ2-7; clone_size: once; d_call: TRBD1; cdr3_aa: CASSISQDREHEQYF; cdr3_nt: TGTGCCAGTAGTATCTCCCAGGACAGGGAGCACGAGCAGTACTTC
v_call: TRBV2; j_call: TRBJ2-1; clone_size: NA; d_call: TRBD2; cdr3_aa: CASSESISGSKQFF; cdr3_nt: TGTGCCAGCAGTGAAAGTATTAGCGGGAGTAAGCAGTTCTTC
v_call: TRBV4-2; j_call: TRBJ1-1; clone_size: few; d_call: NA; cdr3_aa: CASSQDPGGKWSTEAFF; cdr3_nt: TGTGCCAGCAGCCAAGATCCGGGAGGGAAGTGGAGCACTGAAGCTTTCTTT
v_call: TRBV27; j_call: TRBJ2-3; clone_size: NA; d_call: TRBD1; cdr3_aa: CASSRDRVTDTQYF; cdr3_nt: TGTGCCAGCAGCCGGGACAGGGTAACAGATACGCAGTATTTT
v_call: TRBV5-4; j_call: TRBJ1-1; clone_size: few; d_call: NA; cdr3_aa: CASSLTGRGTEAFF; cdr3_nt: TGTGCCAGCAGCTTGACAGGGCGAGGGACTGAAGCTTTCTTT
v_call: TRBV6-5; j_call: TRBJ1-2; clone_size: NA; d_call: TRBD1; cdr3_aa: CASSFQGADTF; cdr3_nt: TGTGCCAGCAGTTTTCAGGGGGCGGACACCTTC
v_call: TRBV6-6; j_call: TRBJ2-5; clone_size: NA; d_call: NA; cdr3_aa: CASSYQGLETQYF; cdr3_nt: TGTGCCAGCAGTTATCAGGGCTTAGAGACCCAGTACTTC
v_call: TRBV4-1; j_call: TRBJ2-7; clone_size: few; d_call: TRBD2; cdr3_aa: CASSRGLAAYEQYF; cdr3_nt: TGCGCCAGCAGCCGGGGACTAGCCGCCTACGAGCAGTACTTC
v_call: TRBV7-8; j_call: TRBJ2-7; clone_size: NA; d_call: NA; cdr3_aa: CASSPDSGSYEQYF; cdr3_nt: TGTGCCAGCAGCCCAGATAGCGGATCCTACGAGCAGTACTTC
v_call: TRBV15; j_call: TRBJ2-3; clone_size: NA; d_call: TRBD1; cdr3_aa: CATSRDSQGASILADTQYF; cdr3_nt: TGTGCCACCAGCAGAGATTCTCAGGGGGCGTCTATTCTTGCAGATACGCAGTATTTT
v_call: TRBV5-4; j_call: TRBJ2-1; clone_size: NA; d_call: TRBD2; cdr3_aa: CASSTSGRGDEQFF; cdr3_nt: TGTGCCAGCAGTACTAGCGGGAGAGGCGATGAGCAGTTCTTC
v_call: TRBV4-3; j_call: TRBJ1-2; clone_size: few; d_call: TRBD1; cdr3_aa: CASSQLTGTDLWGYTF; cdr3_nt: TGCGCCAGCAGCCAGTTGACCGGGACAGATCTATGGGGCTACACCTTC
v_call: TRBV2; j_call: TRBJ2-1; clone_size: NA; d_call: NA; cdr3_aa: CASSERLRGEQFF; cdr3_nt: TGTGCCAGCAGTGAGAGGCTCCGCGGGGAGCAGTTCTTC